Below are 12 T cell receptor beta chains sequenced from a single sample in a study of T cells in Graves' hyperthyroidism and ophthalmopathy. TCR beta CDR3 regions were amplified from RNA. In the first-round RT-PCR of the TCR CDR3, the HTBI primer set was used. TCRdb reanalysed the multiplex PCR reads using MiXCR and keeps one entry per CDR3 protein. This table has approximately 630,000 distinct CDR3 sequences, 16% appearing once. Material for sequencing was blood. The receptors originated from a woman younger than 45 with Graves' hyperthyroidism.

In the case of this clonotype: Mismatch with germline at one junction end may stem from a read error. V usage is TRBV7-7 and J usage is TRBJ2-2; D unresolved. Germline CDR1 and CDR2: SSHAT and FNYEAQ (reference sequence). CDR3 length: 12 amino acids. CDR3 sequence reads: CASTIITGELFF. The CDR3, as DNA: TGTGCTAGCACGATAATCACCGGGGAGCTGTTTTTT.

This clonotype showed up many times. This chain uses TRBV20-1 with TRBJ1-1; TRBD1 might be the D (5 bases). Germline V gene data show CDR1 as DFQATT and CDR2 as SNEGSKA (reference sequence). The CDR3 is 13 residues long. V dropped 6 bases and J dropped 3 bases, with 14 bases sitting between them. CDR3: CSAEGDSHTEAFF. The CDR3 DNA reads TGCAGTGCCGAAGGGGATAGTCACACTGAAGCTTTCTTT.

The chain is built from TRBV27 and TRBJ2-6; either TRBD1 or TRBD2 may fit D (5 bases each). Looked up from germline, CDR1 is MNHEY and CDR2 is SMNVEV (reference sequence). V was cut by 10 bases and J by 4 bases, with 17 bases left in between. This CDR3 spans 15 amino acids. This chain's CDR3 is CATGDEATGANVLTF. The CDR3 nucleotides are TGTGCCACCGGGGACGAGGCGACCGGGGCCAACGTCCTGACTTTC.

To note about this clonotype: Relative to the germline gene, one junction end is altered; a read error may explain this. This chain links TRBV11-2 with TRBJ2-7; tentatively, D is TRBD1 or TRBD2 (5 bases each). The CDR3 runs 13 residues. Germline CDR1 and CDR2: SGHAT and FQNNGV. CDR3 protein: CASGLRGTYEQYF. The CDR3 coding sequence is TGTGCCAGCGGCTTACGGGGCACCTACGAGCAGTACTTC.

This clonotype was seen ten or more times. This sequence joins TRBV11-2 and TRBJ1-5, with D unresolved. Germline V gene data show CDR1 as SGHAT and CDR2 as FQNNGV. CDR3 length equals 13 residues. Trimming pared 2 bases from V and 7 bases from J, leaving 9 bases between. The CDR3, as DNA: TGTGCCAGCAGCTTACAGGTACGGCAGCCCCAGCATTTT. Translating gives CASSLQVRQPQHF.

This sequence joins TRBV6-1 and TRBJ2-3; TRBD2 aligns across 14 bases. The CDR3 is 18 amino acids. The V and J ends lost 4 bases and 2 bases, in that order; junction bases with no gene match: 8. Germline loops: CDR1 MNHNS, CDR2 SASEGT. The CDR3 reads CASSGLAGGPTLTDTQYF. In DNA form, the CDR3 reads TGTGCCAGCAGTGGACTAGCGGGAGGGCCTACCCTCACAGATACGCAGTATTTT.

This clonotype has a count of ten or more. The V call is TRBV3-1, the J call TRBJ2-1, with D possibly matching TRBD2 (5 bases). This CDR3 is 15 amino acids long. The germline V gene has CDR1 LGHDT and CDR2 YNNKEL (reference sequence). V lost 2 bases to trimming and J lost 3 bases, with 11 bases between them. The CDR3: CASSQFEADYNEQFF. The CDR3 DNA sequence: TGTGCCAGCAGCCAATTCGAAGCGGACTACAATGAGCAGTTCTTC.

The sample holds many counts of this clonotype. The CDR3 sequence is CASSLSTRTGNQPQHF. The CDR3 nucleotides read TGTGCCAGCAGTCTTTCAACCAGGACGGGCAATCAGCCCCAGCATTTT. V usage is TRBV11-2 and J usage is TRBJ1-5, with D unclear. The V end lost 6 bases, the J end lost 2 bases, and 17 bases lay between the germline ends. The CDR3 runs 16 residues. The germline V gene has CDR1 SGHAT and CDR2 FQNNGV.

This clonotype was observed a few times. CDR3 amino acids: CASSYGQSYTF. The CDR3 DNA reads as TGTGCCAGCAGTTACGGCCAGAGCTACACCTTC. V is TRBV6-6 and J is TRBJ1-2, with D hard to call. CDR1 is MNHNY and CDR2 is SVGAGI in the germline V gene (reference sequence). V was pared by 2 bases and J by 9 bases, with 7 bases between. The CDR3 spans 11 residues.

The count of this clonotype is one. V is TRBV20-1 and J is TRBJ2-1, with 13 bases matching TRBD2. Germline loops: CDR1 DFQATT, CDR2 SNEGSKA (reference sequence). CDR3 length: 16 amino acids. V dropped 3 bases and J dropped 5; count of bases not matched to a gene: 7. The CDR3 DNA reads TGCAGTGCTAGGGGTTACGGGACTAGCGGGGACAATGAGCAGTTCTTC. Amino acid sequence: CSARGYGTSGDNEQFF.

As concerns this clonotype: With a much larger clone just one base away, this may be a read error. The chain joins TRBV20-1 to TRBJ2-3; TRBD2 matches 8 bases. Trimming took 0 bases from V and 2 from J; bases not matched to a gene: 16. Germline lookup yields CDR1 DFQATT and CDR2 SNEGSKA (reference sequence). This CDR3 contains 19 residues. CDR3 nucleotide sequence: TGCAGTGCTAGAGATTTACGGAGTAGCGGGACACAGAACACAGATACGCAGTATTTT. Translated, it gives CSARDLRSSGTQNTDTQYF.

In its sample, this clonotype was seen many times. The chain has TRBV28 and TRBJ2-1; D tentatively reads TRBD1 or TRBD2 (5 bases each). CDR3 length equals 12 residues. The germline CDR1 and CDR2 sequences are MDHEN and SYDVKM. V was cut by 4 bases and J by 9 bases, with 10 bases left in between. The CDR3 DNA follows: TGTGCCAGCAGTTCTGGGGGACCTGAGCAGTTCTTC. It yields the protein CASSSGGPEQFF. Complete variable domain (other parts from reference TRBV28 and TRBJ2-1): DVKVTQSSRYLVKRTGEKVFLECVQDMDHENMFWYRQDPGLGLRLIYFSYDVKMKEKGDIPEGYSVSREKKERFSLILESASTNQTSMYLCASSSGGPEQFFGPGTRLTVL.